These 29 T cell receptor beta chains originate from one sample sequenced in a study of T cells after yellow fever vaccination (dated 2019 in TCRdb). The sample's treatment or condition label, in plain terms: live attenuated yellow fever vaccine strain. To prepare the library, 5' RACE was applied. Reads for this sample came from an Illumina HiSeq 2500. The public reads were reanalyzed by TCRdb: fastp trimming at Q25, MiXCR alignment, in-frame beta chains only. Entries are consolidated by CDR3 protein sequence, retaining the most common genes and DNA. The sample has approximately 600,000 distinct CDR3 sequences on record, approximately 13% of them singletons. The ten biggest clones cover about 15% of the sample. Sequencing was performed on PBMCs, taken on the day of the yellow fever booster vaccination. The receptor set was obtained from a man aged 30 to 45 who received the YFV17D yellow fever vaccine.

This clonotype has only a few counts. The V gene is TRBV5-1, the J gene TRBJ2-2; 13 bases map to TRBD2. The CDR3 spans 15 residues. V dropped 6 bases and J dropped 5; count of bases not matched to a gene: 4. Germline loops: CDR1 SGHRS, CDR2 YFSETQ. CDR3 sequence (DNA): TGCGCCAGCACCGGGACTAGCGGGACGACCGGGGAGCTGTTTTTT. Amino acid sequence: CASTGTSGTTGELFF. Full variable domain (missing parts from reference TRBV5-1 and TRBJ2-2): KAGVTQTPRYLIKTRGQQVTLSCSPISGHRSVSWYQQTPGQGLQFLFEYFSETQRNKGNFPGRFSGRQFSNSRSEMNVSTLELGDSALYLCASTGTSGTTGELFFGEGSRLTVL.

This clonotype was seen more than once but under ten times. The chain combines TRBV6-5 with TRBJ2-5, with 8 bases aligning to TRBD2. The junction had 4 bases not matched to a gene; V was cut back by 2 bases and J by 2 bases. The germline V gene has CDR1 MNHEY and CDR2 SVGAGI. This CDR3 is 15 amino acids long. The CDR3 coding sequence is TGTGCCAGCAGTTACACAGCGGGAGCACAAGAGACCCAGTACTTC. This codes for CASSYTAGAQETQYF.

The chain couples TRBV4-1 to TRBJ1-2; TRBD1 is a possible D gene (6 bases). Between the trimmed V and J ends, which lost 3 bases and 1 base, there was a span of 15 bases. The length of the CDR3 is 16 residues. Germline loops: CDR1 MGHRA, CDR2 YSYEKL. CDR3 sequence (DNA): TGCGCCAGCAGCCAGATTGGACAGCGCCATAACTATGGCTACACCTTC. It translates to CASSQIGQRHNYGYTF.

The J gene is TRBJ2-1, the V gene TRBV6-5; 7 bases agree with TRBD2. Germline CDR1 is MNHEY and CDR2 is SVGAGI. V shed 0 bases, J shed 6 bases, and the junction held 11 bases outside the gene matches. CDR3 size: 17 residues. The CDR3 sequence is CASSYSKWGGRSNEQFF. The CDR3 DNA is TGTGCCAGCAGTTACTCGAAATGGGGCGGGAGAAGCAATGAGCAGTTCTTC.

The V call is TRBV5-1, the J call TRBJ2-1, with D tentatively TRBD2 (6 bases). The CDR3 is made up of 12 amino acids. The V end lost 4 bases, the J end lost 9 bases, and 11 bases lay between the germline ends. CDR1 and CDR2 (germline): SGHRS, YFSETQ. The CDR3 DNA is TGCGCCAGCAGCAAGGAGGGGATTGAGCAGTTCTTC. It codes for CASSKEGIEQFF. The full variable domain, rest sourced from reference TRBV5-1 and TRBJ2-1, is KAGVTQTPRYLIKTRGQQVTLSCSPISGHRSVSWYQQTPGQGLQFLFEYFSETQRNKGNFPGRFSGRQFSNSRSEMNVSTLELGDSALYLCASSKEGIEQFFGPGTRLTVL.

The chain is built from TRBV15 and TRBJ2-5; D is perhaps TRBD1 or TRBD2 (7 bases each). This CDR3 comprises 15 residues. The V gene's germline CDR1 is LNHNV and CDR2 YYDKDF (reference sequence). The germline V and J ends were trimmed by 3 bases and 7 bases, with 18 bases remaining between them. The CDR3 sequence is CATSSLGQRDWTQYF. DNA of the CDR3: TGTGCCACCAGCAGCCTGGGACAGCGGGATTGGACCCAGTACTTC. Variable domain in full (rest from reference TRBV15 and TRBJ2-5): DAMVIQNPRYQVTQFGKPVTLSCSQTLNHNVMYWYQQKSSQAPKLLFHYYDKDFNNEADTPDNFQSRRPNTSFCFLDIRSPGLGDTAMYLCATSSLGQRDWTQYFGPGTRLLVL.

The rearrangement uses TRBV9 and TRBJ2-3, with D maybe TRBD2 (6 bases). The CDR3 is made up of 15 amino acids. With 3 bases removed from V and 1 base from J, the gap between germline ends came to 12 bases. Germline V lookup: CDR1 SGDLS, CDR2 YYNGEE. CDR3: CASSGYKRGTDTQYF. The CDR3 DNA sequence: TGTGCCAGCAGCGGTTACAAGCGGGGCACAGATACGCAGTATTTT. The whole variable domain, filled in from reference TRBV9 and TRBJ2-3, reads DSGVTQTPKHLITATGQRVTLRCSPRSGDLSVYWYQQSLDQGLQFLIQYYNGEERAKGNILERFSAQQFPDLHSELNLSSLELGDSALYFCASSGYKRGTDTQYFGPGTRLTVL.

This clonotype was seen more than once but under ten times. V is TRBV24-1 and J is TRBJ2-2; D is undetermined. Deletions cut 2 bases from V and 6 bases from J, with 12 bases between. The CDR3 is made up of 15 amino acids. Germline CDR1 is KGHDR and CDR2 is SFDVKD. The CDR3 is CATSDYQHPPGELFF. CDR3 nucleotide sequence: TGTGCCACCAGTGATTATCAACATCCTCCCGGGGAGCTGTTTTTT.

This clonotype has ten or more counts. The rearrangement uses TRBV6-2 or TRBV6-3 and TRBJ2-7, with TRBD2 matching 8 bases. V shed 5 bases and J 4 bases; nucleotides not matched to a gene: 7. This CDR3 spans 14 amino acids. From germline, CDR1 is MNHEY and CDR2 SVGEGT. CDR3 in DNA: TGTGCCAGCAGTCCAAGCGGGAGTGTATACGAGCAGTACTTC. Translating it yields CASSPSGSVYEQYF.

The sample holds one count of this clonotype. At one of its ends the junction is not consistent with the germline gene, which may arise from a read error. This chain joins TRBV7-9 and TRBJ1-1; D not resolved. Germline CDR1 is SEHNR and CDR2 is FQNEAQ (reference sequence). The CDR3 runs to 12 residues. The CDR3 DNA is TGTGCCAGCAACTTAGGGAGGACTGAAGCTTTCTTT. As protein: CASNLGRTEAFF.

There are a few counts of this clonotype. The chain recombines TRBV3-1 with TRBJ1-3; D unclear. Trimming cost V 1 base and J 4 bases, with 11 bases left between them. CDR1 and CDR2 (germline): LGHDT, YNNKEL (reference sequence). The CDR3 extends over 15 amino acids. The CDR3 region is CASSQAGRTGNTIYF. CDR3 bases: TGTGCCAGCAGCCAAGCCGGCCGCACGGGAAACACCATATATTTT.

The chain couples TRBV20-1 to TRBJ2-1, with 8 positions matching TRBD2. The V and J ends lost 1 base and 5 bases, in that order; junction bases with no gene match: 7. The CDR3 runs to 15 residues. CDR1 is DFQATT and CDR2 is SNEGSKA in the germline V gene (reference sequence). The CDR3 coding sequence is TGCAGTGCTAGAGGCCCGGGGGGGGTTAACAATGAGCAGTTCTTC. It codes for CSARGPGGVNNEQFF.

This clonotype has ten or more counts. The rearrangement links TRBV7-8 to TRBJ2-2, with D tentatively TRBD2 (5 bases). The ends were cut back, 5 bases at V and 13 bases at J, with 20 bases in the middle. The CDR3 has 14 amino acids. The germline gives CDR1 SGHVS, CDR2 FQNEAQ. The CDR3 region has the DNA TGTGCCAGCAGCGCAGGAAACGTCCACCGGGGGCTGTTTTTT. This encodes CASSAGNVHRGLFF.

This clonotype came up many times. This rearrangement joins TRBV10-2 to TRBJ2-3; D perhaps matches TRBD2 (5 bases). The V gene's germline CDR1 is WSHSY and CDR2 SAAADI. The CDR3 is 16 amino acids. V dropped 0 bases and J dropped 6 bases, with 16 bases sitting between them. CDR3 nucleotides: TGCGCCAGCAGTGAGTCAATGGGAATGGGAGAGGATACGCAGTATTTT. It encodes CASSESMGMGEDTQYF.

V gene TRBV10-1 combines with J gene TRBJ2-7; TRBD2 aligns across 9 bases. V dropped 2 bases and J dropped 1; count of bases not matched to a gene: 3. CDR3 length: 15 residues. Germline V gene sequence: CDR1 WNHNN, CDR2 SYGVQD (reference sequence). CDR3 amino acids: CASSEASGISYEQYF. CDR3 in DNA: TGCGCCAGCAGTGAGGCTAGCGGGATATCCTACGAGCAGTACTTC.

The chain uses TRBV2 and TRBJ1-5, with D perhaps matching TRBD1 (6 bases). This CDR3 contains 15 residues. The V end lost 6 bases, the J end lost 3 bases, and 15 bases lay between the germline ends. Germline V gives CDR1 SNHLY, CDR2 FYNNEI. This chain's CDR3 is CASRPLTGYNQPQHF. CDR3 nucleotides: TGTGCCAGCAGGCCCTTAACAGGGTACAATCAGCCCCAGCATTTT.

The V gene is TRBV20-1, the J gene TRBJ2-7; possible D gene TRBD1, 5 bases. Germline-derived CDR1 and CDR2 are DFQATT and SNEGSKA (reference sequence). The V gene lost 1 base and the J gene lost 3 bases, with 7 bases spanning the gap. This CDR3 is 12 amino acids long. CDR3 in amino acids: CSARVQGYEQYF. In DNA form, the CDR3 reads TGCAGTGCTAGAGTTCAGGGCTACGAGCAGTACTTC.

This clonotype has more than one count but fewer than ten. The chain links TRBV7-8 to TRBJ2-3; D possibly corresponds to TRBD2 (6 bases). Germline V gives CDR1 SGHVS, CDR2 FQNEAQ. Between the trimmed V and J ends, which lost 4 bases and 2 bases, there was a span of 13 bases. This CDR3 spans 15 amino acids. CDR3 sequence reads: CASSSGGGTTDTQYF. The CDR3 nucleotides are TGTGCCAGCAGCTCCGGAGGCGGGACCACAGATACGCAGTATTTT.

This clonotype was seen more than once but under ten times. The chain recombines TRBV10-3 with TRBJ2-7, with D possibly matching TRBD1 (5 bases). The CDR3 has 14 amino acids. CDR1 and CDR2 (germline): ENHRY, SYGVKD. The germline V and J ends were trimmed by 0 bases and 6 bases, with 12 bases remaining between them. The CDR3 region is CAISESGRASEQYF. The CDR3 DNA reads as TGTGCCATCAGTGAGTCTGGCAGGGCCAGCGAGCAGTACTTC.

Only a few counts were recorded for this clonotype. The chain has TRBV10-2 and TRBJ2-6; 9 bases are shared with TRBD1. The trim removed 10 bases at V and 4 bases at J, leaving 8 bases unmatched. The CDR3 is 15 amino acids. Germline V gene sequence: CDR1 WSHSY, CDR2 SAAADI. The CDR3 nucleotides are TGCGCCACCCTACAGGGGGCGTTGGGGGCCAACGTCCTGACTTTC. Translated, it gives CATLQGALGANVLTF.

This clonotype has just a few counts. V gene TRBV6-5 combines with J gene TRBJ1-2; D is unresolved. The length of the CDR3 is 17 residues. Trimming shortened V by 0 bases and J by 3 bases, and 17 bases separated the two germline ends. Germline values: CDR1 MNHEY, CDR2 SVGAGI. This CDR3 is CASSYSYGWSSDYGYTF. The CDR3 DNA sequence: TGTGCCAGCAGTTACTCGTATGGGTGGTCAAGCGACTATGGCTACACCTTC.

The table lists this clonotype with a few counts. DNA of the CDR3: TGTGCCAGCAGCGTATTCTCCGGCGGGAGCGCTACCTACGAGCAGTACTTC. Its translation: CASSVFSGGSATYEQYF. V and J are TRBV9 and TRBJ2-7; 7 nucleotides align to TRBD2. Germline CDR1 reads SGDLS; CDR2 reads YYNGEE. This CDR3 region has 17 residues. J was trimmed by 2 bases and V by 1 base; bases with no gene match: 12. The variable domain in full, with the rest retrieved from reference TRBV9 and TRBJ2-7, is DSGVTQTPKHLITATGQRVTLRCSPRSGDLSVYWYQQSLDQGLQFLIQYYNGEERAKGNILERFSAQQFPDLHSELNLSSLELGDSALYFCASSVFSGGSATYEQYFGPGTRLTVT.

The chain couples TRBV29-1 to TRBJ1-3; D ambiguous. The germline V gene has CDR1 SQVTM and CDR2 ANQGSEA. Trimming took 6 bases from V and 1 from J, leaving 7 bases between them. There are 12 residues in the CDR3. The CDR3 loop is CSVPTSGNTIYF. The CDR3 nucleotides are TGCAGCGTCCCCACTTCTGGAAACACCATATATTTT.

V gene TRBV5-1 combines with J gene TRBJ2-7; 8 nucleotides agree with TRBD2. Germline CDR1 and CDR2: SGHRS and YFSETQ. This CDR3 comprises 14 residues. Trimming cost V 9 bases and J 2 bases; bases outside gene matches: 10. CDR3 sequence reads: CATASVSGTYEQYF. As DNA, the CDR3 is TGCGCCACCGCTAGCGTTAGCGGGACCTACGAGCAGTACTTC.

CDR3 coding DNA: TGTGCCAGCAGTGTCCATGGTGGGTTCTATGAGCAGTTCTTC. Protein product: CASSVHGGFYEQFF. V usage is TRBV2 and J usage is TRBJ2-1, with D uncertain. CDR1 is SNHLY, CDR2 FYNNEI, per germline. The ends were cut back, 4 bases at V and 8 bases at J, with 15 bases in the middle. The CDR3 has 14 residues. The variable domain in full, completed from reference TRBV2 and TRBJ2-1, reads EPEVTQTPSHQVTQMGQEVILRCVPISNHLYFYWYRQILGQKVEFLVSFYNNEISEKSEIFDDQFSVERPDGSNFTLKIRSTKLEDSAMYFCASSVHGGFYEQFFGPGTRLTVL.

This clonotype has just a few counts. The V gene is TRBV20-1, the J gene TRBJ2-2; D uncertain. Germline V CDR1 and CDR2: DFQATT, SNEGSKA (reference sequence). The CDR3 runs to 14 residues. V was shortened by 2 bases and J by 5 bases, with 12 bases between the two germline ends. The CDR3 reads CSARFQIGTGELFF. CDR3 DNA: TGCAGTGCTAGATTTCAGATCGGAACCGGGGAGCTGTTTTTT.

V usage is TRBV4-1 and J usage is TRBJ2-2, with TRBD2 identical over 10 bases. The CDR3 is 17 amino acids. V was clipped by 4 bases and J by 1 base; unmatched bases: 6. The germline gives CDR1 MGHRA, CDR2 YSYEKL. The CDR3 bases are TGCGCCAGCAGCCGACTGGGGACTAGCGTGAACACCGGGGAGCTGTTTTTT. Protein sequence: CASSRLGTSVNTGELFF.

The J gene is TRBJ2-7, the V gene TRBV20-1; tentatively, D is TRBD1 (5 bases). Germline loops: CDR1 DFQATT, CDR2 SNEGSKA (reference sequence). Between the trimmed V and J ends, which lost 4 bases and 0 bases, there was a span of 13 bases. This CDR3 is 14 amino acids long. In nucleotides, the CDR3 is TGCAGTGCTAAAACAGGTTGGAGCTCCTACGAGCAGTACTTC. This encodes CSAKTGWSSYEQYF.

This clonotype has only a few counts. The chain joins TRBV7-2 to TRBJ2-5; D uncertain. This CDR3 spans 16 amino acids. Germline V gives CDR1 SGHTA, CDR2 FQGNSA. Trimming stripped 2 bases from V and 5 bases from J, with 18 bases between. CDR3 sequence: CASSLMGSGSLETQYF. DNA for the CDR3: TGTGCCAGCAGCTTAATGGGGTCAGGTTCACTGGAGACCCAGTACTTC. The full variable domain, with the rest looked up from reference TRBV7-2 and TRBJ2-5, is GAGVSQSPSNKVTEKGKDVELRCDPISGHTALYWYRQSLGQGLEFLIYFQGNSAPDKSGLPSDRFSAERTGGSVSTLTIQRTQQEDSAVYLCASSLMGSGSLETQYFGPGTRLLVL.